A selection of T cell receptor beta chains follows, all from one sample in a study of beta chain features in type 1 diabetes. Only in-frame clones appear in the TCRdb table, and some are missing; sequencing was by immunoSEQ multiplex PCR. Altogether 95,000 to 150,000 clones are present, 15% to 20% being singletons, with the ten largest covering over 2%. Sample: central memory CD4+ T cells from blood. All receptors come from a man between 25 and 39 years old with type 1 diabetes. Both conserved end residues are part of each CDR3.

V	J	CDR3
TRBV2	TRBJ2-7	CASSVAGKYEQYF
TRBV11-2	TRBJ2-5	CASSPFEETQYF
TRBV6-5	TRBJ2-1	CASRGADSRLPFF
TRBV5-1	TRBJ2-2	CASSEGTGYTGELFF
TRBV28	TRBJ2-2	CASTLPQGLATGELFF
TRBV20-1	TRBJ2-5	CSASPRETQYF
TRBV9	TRBJ2-2	CASSVSPAGITGELFF
TRBV7-9	TRBJ2-7	CASSSFRDRETYEQYF
TRBV5-6	TRBJ2-3	CASSFSGRGDTQYF
TRBV11-1	TRBJ1-1	CASSFDRANTEAFF
TRBV9	TRBJ1-6	CASSVEGQGFSPLHF
TRBV30	TRBJ1-5	CAWSRSNQPQHF
TRBV29-1	TRBJ2-5	CSVEVARLGETQYF
TRBV11-2	TRBJ1-1	CASSPRARENTEAFF
TRBV7-9	TRBJ1-5	CASSLGPGFNQPQHF
TRBV10-3	TRBJ2-7	CAISESTGEKQYF
TRBV5-1	TRBJ2-2	CASSPGRQSTGELFF
TRBV28	TRBJ1-5	CASSPALGGRNQPQHF
TRBV5-1	TRBJ2-2	CASSLGSFTGELFF
TRBV29-1	TRBJ1-1	CSASTGGGDTEAFF
TRBV20-1	TRBJ1-2	CSATETYGYTF
TRBV11-2	TRBJ2-3	CASSLVPTDTQYF
TRBV9	TRBJ1-1	CASSVGGIGTEAFF
TRBV7-2	TRBJ2-7	CASSLRGQGLGTYEQYF
TRBV29-1	TRBJ2-3	CSEKGGGWTDTQYF
TRBV2	TRBJ2-3	CASSRQPAQYF
TRBV25-1	TRBJ1-1	CASSDPRERTEAFF
TRBV4-3	TRBJ2-1	CASSQDPLNNEQFF
TRBV20-1	TRBJ1-2	CSVSPNYGYTF
TRBV2	TRBJ2-5	CASSVTGDNWETQYF
TRBV7-2	TRBJ2-7	CASSFDANYEQYF
TRBV19	TRBJ1-1	CASTTPNTEAFF
TRBV29-1	TRBJ2-2	CSVVQGTNTGELFF
TRBV4-2	TRBJ1-4	CASSQNWGLGEKLFF
TRBV28	TRBJ1-6	CASSADRESPLHF
TRBV29-1	TRBJ1-1	CSVVPPNTEAFF
TRBV7-9	TRBJ2-1	CASSSKAGTSSYNEQFF
TRBV2	TRBJ2-5	CASSAWTQYF
TRBV18	TRBJ2-1	CASSPSWGNNEQFF
TRBV29-1	TRBJ2-3	CSVTREGTDTQYF
TRBV4-2	TRBJ2-3	CATSLTGTDTQYF
TRBV18	TRBJ1-1	CASSPSIDSSIEAFF
TRBV13	TRBJ1-2	CASSLGAGPQDYGYTF
TRBV2	TRBJ1-4	CASSVVAIIF
TRBV4-3	TRBJ2-3	CASSQDLLGTDTQYF
TRBV25-1	TRBJ1-6	CASNQGSYNSPLHF
TRBV7-2	TRBJ1-4	CASSLQGTNEKLFF
TRBV29-1	TRBJ2-5	CSVIIQGAGETQYF
TRBV4-2	TRBJ2-1	CASSQDADRPLGEQFF
TRBV18	TRBJ1-2	CASSPQGGSYNYGYTF
TRBV5-1	TRBJ1-6	CASSLTGTGNSPLHF
TRBV7-2	TRBJ2-7	CASSPKTGGEQYF
TRBV18	TRBJ2-7	CASSLPSLGEQYF
TRBV30	TRBJ2-5	CAWTAGLQETQYF